These T cell receptor beta chains were read from a single sample in a study of shared clonotypes between healthy human individuals. The method was immunoSEQ multiplex PCR; TCRdb's version includes in-frame clones alone and lacks a portion of them. The data contain 1 million to 1.3 million clones, about four fifths of them singletons. The specimen sequenced was memory CD4+ T cells from PBMCs. The receptors stem from a man in his late teens or twenties in good health. Some clones in this sample may be carry-over from other donors' samples. The CDR3 runs from the conserved cysteine through the conserved F or W. D genes are given only for firm matches. A row's size may be missing; if present it is once, few, many or a size class.

-	TRBJ2-1	-	TRBV2	TGTGCCAGCAGTGAAGAACAGGAGGCAGGCGAGCAGTTCTTC	CASSEEQEAGEQFF
-	TRBJ2-1	few	TRBV7-3	TGTGCCAGCAGCTTATTTGGGCACAGCTCCTACAATGAGCAGTTCTTC	CASSLFGHSSYNEQFF
-	TRBJ2-1	-	TRBV5-1	TGCGCCAGCAGCTTGGCGGGTCCCGGATACAATGAGCAGTTCTTC	CASSLAGPGYNEQFF
-	TRBJ2-7	-	TRBV11-2	TGTGCCAGCAGCTTATTCCGGCAAGGGTACACTTACGAGCAGTACTTC	CASSLFRQGYTYEQYF
-	TRBJ1-1	few	TRBV5-6	TGTGCCAGCAGCCGGACACTCAAGAACACTGAAGCTTTCTTT	CASSRTLKNTEAFF
-	TRBJ1-5	few	TRBV6-4	TGTGCCAGCAGATGTCAGCCCCAGCATTTT	CASRCQPQHF
-	TRBJ2-2	-	TRBV5-6	TGTGCCAGCAGCTTGGTCGCGGGGACCGGGGAGCTGTTTTTT	CASSLVAGTGELFF
TRBD1	TRBJ1-5	-	TRBV30	TGTGCCTGGAGTGGACAGGGAGCAGGGCCCCAGCATTTT	CAWSGQGAGPQHF
-	TRBJ1-1	-	TRBV21-1	TGTGCCAGCAGCCCGGACCCTCCGGAGCCCCCCGGGATGAACACTGAAGCTTTCTTT	CASSPDPPEPPGMNTEAFF
TRBD1	TRBJ2-2	few	TRBV9	TGTGCCAGCAGCGTCAGGGGGAACGGGGCCGGGGAGCTGTTTTTT	CASSVRGNGAGELFF
-	TRBJ2-7	-	TRBV18	TGTGCCAGCTCACCACCAGACGGATCGAGCGAGCAGTACTTC	CASSPPDGSSEQYF
TRBD2	TRBJ2-2	few	TRBV7-2	TGTGCCAGCAGCTGGCGACGCGGGAGGGCGATCACCGGGGAGCTGTTTTTT	CASSWRRGRAITGELFF
TRBD1	TRBJ2-5	-	TRBV9	TGTGCCAGCAGCGCGCTGACAGGGTTCTCGGAGACCCAGTACTTC	CASSALTGFSETQYF
TRBD2	TRBJ2-5	once	TRBV5-1	TGCGCCAGCAGCTTGGGGGCTGCGGGAGGACAAGAGACCCAGTACTTC	CASSLGAAGGQETQYF
-	TRBJ2-7	-	TRBV18	TGTGCCAGCTCACCCCCTCCGATTAGCGGCTATTACGAGCAGTACTTC	CASSPPPISGYYEQYF
-	TRBJ2-1	-	TRBV7-8	TGTGCCAGCAGCTTAGTGGGCGGCTACAATGAGCAGTTCTTC	CASSLVGGYNEQFF
-	TRBJ2-7	-	TRBV7-2	TGTGCCAGCAGCTTAGGCCCGCCTGATCGTTCCTACGAGCAGTACTTC	CASSLGPPDRSYEQYF
-	TRBJ2-5	-	TRBV7-8	TGTGCCAGCAGCTTAAGGTGGGAGACCCAGTACTTC	CASSLRWETQYF
TRBD1	TRBJ2-3	-	TRBV5-1	TGCGCCAGCAGCTTCGGGGACAGGGACTCAGATACGCAGTATTTT	CASSFGDRDSDTQYF
-	TRBJ2-7	once	TRBV19	TGTGCCAGTAGTATGTATGAGGGGACCTACGAGCAGTACTTC	CASSMYEGTYEQYF
-	TRBJ1-2	-	TRBV28	TGTGCCAGCAGTAAACCGACGATCACCAGGGGCTACACCTTC	CASSKPTITRGYTF
-	TRBJ2-1	many	TRBV29-1	TGCAGCGTCCGGGCACAGGCCCATAAAAACAATGAGCAGTTCTTC	CSVRAQAHKNNEQFF
-	TRBJ2-7	-	TRBV18	TGTGCCAGCTCACCAGTTGGATACGAGCAGTACTTC	CASSPVGYEQYF
-	TRBJ2-5	-	TRBV5-4	TGTGCCAGCGGCGCGGGTTGGAGGGAGATAACAGGGGAGACCCAGTACTTC	CASGAGWREITGETQYF
TRBD1	TRBJ2-1	-	TRBV5-1	TGCGCCAGCAGGGGACAGGGGCCCTACAATGAGCAGTTCTTC	CASRGQGPYNEQFF
TRBD2	TRBJ2-1	-	TRBV7-8	TGTGCCAGTTTGCTAGCGGGAGGTCGGAATGAGCAGTTCTTC	CASLLAGGRNEQFF
TRBD2	TRBJ2-1	few	TRBV10-2	TGCGCCAGCAGTACTAGCGGGAGAACCGGTGAGCAGTTCTTC	CASSTSGRTGEQFF
TRBD1	TRBJ1-2	-	TRBV7-9	TGTGCCAGCAGCCCCCGGGACAGGGGATTTGGTGGCTACACCTTC	CASSPRDRGFGGYTF
-	TRBJ1-2	-	TRBV18	TGTGCCAGCTCCCCGGGAGTGGGGCTCTTCGTCGGCTACACCTTC	CASSPGVGLFVGYTF
-	TRBJ2-1	few	TRBV7-3	TGTGCCAGCAGCTTAGAGCGGGTTAACAATGAGCAGTTCTTC	CASSLERVNNEQFF
-	TRBJ1-6	few	TRBV7-9	TGTGCCAGCAGCATCGGCTGGGGGATCGATTCACCCCTCCACTTT	CASSIGWGIDSPLHF
TRBD1	TRBJ2-1	-	TRBV9	TGTGCCAGCAGCGCGGCCGGGACAGGGTCGTTTCGTGAGCAGTTCTTC	CASSAAGTGSFREQFF
TRBD2	TRBJ2-5	-	TRBV19	TGTGCCAGTAGTTTAGCGGGAGGGCCCGGGACCCAGTACTTC	CASSLAGGPGTQYF
-	TRBJ2-5	-	TRBV7-9	TGTGCCAGCAGCCCACCCCCTGACTCTATGGGGACCCAGTACTTC	CASSPPPDSMGTQYF
TRBD1	TRBJ2-1	-	TRBV11-2	TGTGCCAGCAGCCAGCCGGGACAGGGGCATAATGAGCAGTTCTTC	CASSQPGQGHNEQFF
-	TRBJ1-1	-	TRBV18	TGTGCCAGCTCAGACCTGGGACTGCTGAACACTGAAGCTTTCTTT	CASSDLGLLNTEAFF
TRBD1	TRBJ2-6	once	TRBV5-4	TGTGCCAGCAGCCCCACAGGGGATGGCTCTGGGGCCAACGTCCTGACTTTC	CASSPTGDGSGANVLTF
TRBD2	TRBJ2-1	-	TRBV27	TGTGCCAGCAGTCTGCGACTAGCGGGGAACAATGAGCAGTTCTTC	CASSLRLAGNNEQFF
TRBD2	TRBJ2-1	-	TRBV11-1	TGTGCCAGCAGCTCACTCCTTCTAGCGGGAGGAGCCAATGAGCAGTTCTTC	CASSSLLLAGGANEQFF
-	TRBJ1-1	many	TRBV9	TGTGCCAGCAGCGTAGTGACAAGGGGAGAAGCTTTCTTT	CASSVVTRGEAFF
-	TRBJ2-5	-	TRBV28	TGTGCCAGCAGTCTCGACGGTAGTGTTCAAGAGACCCAGTACTTC	CASSLDGSVQETQYF
-	TRBJ2-4	once	TRBV5-4	TGTGCCAGCAGCTTTGGTCAAGCTGGTGGGGGCGAAAACATTCAGTACTTC	CASSFGQAGGGENIQYF
-	TRBJ2-5	once	TRBV15	TGTGCCACCAGCAGAGATCAGCCTCCGGGGACCCAGTACTTC	CATSRDQPPGTQYF
TRBD1	TRBJ1-2	-	TRBV28	TGTGCCAGCATCAGAACCGGGACAGTCTATGGCTACACCTTC	CASIRTGTVYGYTF
TRBD2	TRBJ2-2	once	TRBV10-2	TGCGCCAGCAACCCGCTAGCGGGAGGGGCGGGCGGGGAGCTGTTTTTT	CASNPLAGGAGGELFF
-	TRBJ2-2	-	TRBV9	TGTGCCAGCAGCGTAGCCCCCTTCGCAGGTTCGAACACCGGGGAGCTGTTTTTT	CASSVAPFAGSNTGELFF
-	TRBJ2-7	-	TRBV5-1	TGCGCCAGCAGACCTCAGGACTTCCACGAGCAGTACTTC	CASRPQDFHEQYF
-	TRBJ1-1	-	TRBV11-2	TGTGCCAGCAGCCCACCCGCGGGGCGGGCTTTCTTT	CASSPPAGRAFF
TRBD1	TRBJ2-7	-	TRBV14	TGTGCCAGCAGCCGAATCCTTACCCGGACAGGGACGGGCGAGCAGTACTTC	CASSRILTRTGTGEQYF
TRBD2	TRBJ2-3	few	TRBV11-2	TGTGCCAGCAGCTTAGAAAGAGCGGGAGTTCCCGATACGCAGTATTTT	CASSLERAGVPDTQYF